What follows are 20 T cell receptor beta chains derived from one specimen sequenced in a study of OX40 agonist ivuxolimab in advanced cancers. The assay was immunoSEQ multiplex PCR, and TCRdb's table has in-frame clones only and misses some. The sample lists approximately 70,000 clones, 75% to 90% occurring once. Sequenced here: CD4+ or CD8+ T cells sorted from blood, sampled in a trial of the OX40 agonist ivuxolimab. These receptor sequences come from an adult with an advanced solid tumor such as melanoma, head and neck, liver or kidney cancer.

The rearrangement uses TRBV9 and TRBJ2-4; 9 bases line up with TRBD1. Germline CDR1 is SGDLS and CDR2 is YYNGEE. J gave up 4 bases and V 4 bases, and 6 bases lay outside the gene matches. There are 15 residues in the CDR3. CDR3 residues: CASSFRDREKNIQYF. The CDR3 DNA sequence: TGTGCCAGCAGCTTCCGGGACAGGGAAAAAAACATTCAGTACTTC. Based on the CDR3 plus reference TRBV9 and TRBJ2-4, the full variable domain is DSGVTQTPKHLITATGQRVTLRCSPRSGDLSVYWYQQSLDQGLQFLIQYYNGEERAKGNILERFSAQQFPDLHSELNLSSLELGDSALYFCASSFRDREKNIQYFGAGTRLSVL.

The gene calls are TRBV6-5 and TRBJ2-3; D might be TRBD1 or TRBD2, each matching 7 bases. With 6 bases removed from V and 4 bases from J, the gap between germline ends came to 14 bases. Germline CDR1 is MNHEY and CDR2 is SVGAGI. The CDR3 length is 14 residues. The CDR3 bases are TGTGCCAGCAGGACCAGGGGGGGCCCAGATACGCAGTATTTT. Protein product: CASRTRGGPDTQYF.

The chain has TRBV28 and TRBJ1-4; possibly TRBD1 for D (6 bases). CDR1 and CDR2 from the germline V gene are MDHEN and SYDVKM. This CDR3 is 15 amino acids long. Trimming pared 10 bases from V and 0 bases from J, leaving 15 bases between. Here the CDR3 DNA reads TGTGCCACCGGCGGAGGGGGTGCAACTAATGAAAAACTGTTTTTT. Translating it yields CATGGGGATNEKLFF.

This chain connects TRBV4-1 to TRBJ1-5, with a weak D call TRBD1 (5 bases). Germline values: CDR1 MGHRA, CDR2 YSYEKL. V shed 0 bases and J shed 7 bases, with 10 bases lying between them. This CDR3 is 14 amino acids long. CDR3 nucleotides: TGCGCCAGCAGCCAAGAAGGGACCTTCCAGCCCCAGCATTTT. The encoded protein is CASSQEGTFQPQHF.

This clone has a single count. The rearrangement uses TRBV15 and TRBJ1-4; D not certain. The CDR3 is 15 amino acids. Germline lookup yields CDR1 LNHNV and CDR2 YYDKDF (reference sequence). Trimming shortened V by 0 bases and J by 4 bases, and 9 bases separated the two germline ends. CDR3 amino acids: CATSRDKGLNEKLFF. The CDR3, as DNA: TGTGCCACCAGCAGAGATAAGGGCCTTAATGAAAAACTGTTTTTT.

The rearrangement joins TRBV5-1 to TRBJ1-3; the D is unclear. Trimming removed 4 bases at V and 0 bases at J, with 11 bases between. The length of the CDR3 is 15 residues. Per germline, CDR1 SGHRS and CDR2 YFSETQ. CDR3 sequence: CASSPGLSSGNTIYF. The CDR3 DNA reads TGCGCCAGCAGCCCGGGGTTATCCTCTGGAAACACCATATATTTT.

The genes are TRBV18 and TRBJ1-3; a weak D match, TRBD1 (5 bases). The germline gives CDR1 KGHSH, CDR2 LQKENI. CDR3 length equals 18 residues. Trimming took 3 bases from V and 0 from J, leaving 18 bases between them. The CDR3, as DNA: TGTGCCAGCTCACCCAGGCCAACAGGCTCCTACTCTGGAAACACCATATATTTT. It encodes CASSPRPTGSYSGNTIYF. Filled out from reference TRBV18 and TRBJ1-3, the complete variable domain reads NAGVMQNPRHLVRRRGQEARLRCSPMKGHSHVYWYRQLPEEGLKFMVYLQKENIIDESGMPKERFSAEFPKEGPSILRIQQVVRGDSAAYFCASSPRPTGSYSGNTIYFGEGSWLTVV.

CDR3 nucleotides: TGTGCCAGCAGTCGATCAGGGGAGGCTGAAGCTTTCTTT. It encodes CASSRSGEAEAFF. The genes are TRBV6-5 and TRBJ1-1, with D maybe TRBD1 (6 bases). The germline V gene has CDR1 MNHEY and CDR2 SVGAGI. This CDR3 is built from 13 residues. V was pared by 5 bases and J by 6 bases, with 13 bases between.

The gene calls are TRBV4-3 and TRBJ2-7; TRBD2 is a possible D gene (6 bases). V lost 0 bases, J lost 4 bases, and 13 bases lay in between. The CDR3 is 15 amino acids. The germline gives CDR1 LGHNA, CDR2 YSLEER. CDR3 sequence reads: CASSQDWQGGYEQYF. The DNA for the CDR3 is TGCGCCAGCAGCCAAGATTGGCAGGGAGGATACGAGCAGTACTTC.

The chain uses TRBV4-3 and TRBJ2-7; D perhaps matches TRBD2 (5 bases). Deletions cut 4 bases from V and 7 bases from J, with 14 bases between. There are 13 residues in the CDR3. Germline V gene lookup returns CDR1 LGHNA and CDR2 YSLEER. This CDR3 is CASSPDGVREQYF. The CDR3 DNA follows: TGCGCCAGCAGCCCTGACGGGGTGCGGGAGCAGTACTTC.

CDR3 in amino acids: CASSFEGGSSYNEQFF. In DNA form, the CDR3 reads TGTGCCAGCAGCTTTGAGGGTGGTAGCTCCTACAATGAGCAGTTCTTC. This sequence joins TRBV7-6 and TRBJ2-1; possibly TRBD2 for D (5 bases). The germline V gene encodes CDR1 SGHVS and CDR2 FNYEAQ. Between the trimmed V and J ends, which lost 3 bases and 0 bases, there was a span of 12 bases. This CDR3 has 16 amino acids.

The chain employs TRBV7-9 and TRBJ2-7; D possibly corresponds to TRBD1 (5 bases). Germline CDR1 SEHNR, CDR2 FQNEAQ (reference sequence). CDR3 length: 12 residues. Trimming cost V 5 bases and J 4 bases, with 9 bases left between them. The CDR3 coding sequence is TGTGCCAGCAGCGGCCAGGGTTACGAGCAGTACTTC. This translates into CASSGQGYEQYF.

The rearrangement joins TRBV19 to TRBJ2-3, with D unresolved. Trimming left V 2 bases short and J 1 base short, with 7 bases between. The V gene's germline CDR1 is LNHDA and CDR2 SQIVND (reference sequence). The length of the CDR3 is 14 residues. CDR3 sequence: CASSIRRGTDTQYF. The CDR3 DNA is TGTGCCAGTAGTATAAGACGAGGCACAGATACGCAGTATTTT.

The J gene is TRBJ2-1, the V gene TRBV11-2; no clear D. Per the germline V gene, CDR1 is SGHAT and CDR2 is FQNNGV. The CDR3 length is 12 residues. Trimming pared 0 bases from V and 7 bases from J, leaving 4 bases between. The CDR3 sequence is CASSLDRNEQFF. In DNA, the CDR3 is TGTGCCAGCAGCTTAGATAGAAATGAGCAGTTCTTC.

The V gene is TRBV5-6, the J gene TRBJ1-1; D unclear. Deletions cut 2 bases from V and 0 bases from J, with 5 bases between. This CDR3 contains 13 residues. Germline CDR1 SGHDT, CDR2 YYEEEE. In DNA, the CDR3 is TGTGCCAGCAGCTTATTTATGAACACTGAAGCTTTCTTT. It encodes CASSLFMNTEAFF.

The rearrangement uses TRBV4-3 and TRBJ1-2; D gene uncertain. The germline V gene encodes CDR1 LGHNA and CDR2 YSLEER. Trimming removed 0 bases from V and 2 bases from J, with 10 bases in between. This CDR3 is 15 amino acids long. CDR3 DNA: TGCGCCAGCAGCCAAGAAGCGCGGCAAAACTATGGCTACACCTTC. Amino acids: CASSQEARQNYGYTF.

The CDR3 reads CARACQRGFYEQYV. In DNA, the CDR3 is TGTGCCAGGGCGTGCCAACGGGGGTTCTACGAGCAGTACGTC. This chain joins TRBV21-1 and TRBJ2-7; TRBD2, the D gene given by the table, was not confirmed from the DNA. TRBV21-1 is designated a pseudogene. The CDR3 spans 14 residues.

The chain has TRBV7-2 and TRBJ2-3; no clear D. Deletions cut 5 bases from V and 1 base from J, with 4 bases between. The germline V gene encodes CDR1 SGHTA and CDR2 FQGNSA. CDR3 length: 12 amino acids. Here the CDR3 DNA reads TGTGCCAGCAGCACCCGCACAGATACGCAGTATTTT. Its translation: CASSTRTDTQYF.

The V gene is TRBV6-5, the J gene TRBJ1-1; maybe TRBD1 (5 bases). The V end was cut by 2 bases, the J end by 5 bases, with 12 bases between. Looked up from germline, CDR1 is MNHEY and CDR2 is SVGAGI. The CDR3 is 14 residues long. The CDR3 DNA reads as TGTGCCAGCAGTTACGGGGGGAGAGGGACTGAAGCTTTCTTT. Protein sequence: CASSYGGRGTEAFF.

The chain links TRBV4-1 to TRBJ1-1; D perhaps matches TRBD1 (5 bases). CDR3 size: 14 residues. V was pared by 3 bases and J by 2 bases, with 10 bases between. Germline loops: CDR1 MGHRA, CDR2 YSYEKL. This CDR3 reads CASSQGLINTEAFF. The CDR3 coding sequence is TGCGCCAGCAGCCAGGGACTTATTAACACTGAAGCTTTCTTT.